This T cell receptor (beta chain) was observed in a study of T cell repertoires in cytomegalovirus infection (dated by TCRdb to between 2018 and 2021). With regard to the full study: Because public TCR beta signatures pointed to carriage of CMV infection together with the matching HLA type, the HLA type of each donor mattered for the analysis. Overall study outcomes, separate from this receptor: The ex vivo response was dominated by HLA-C-restricted CMV-specific TCR beta clonotypes, which also provided the single most frequent clonotype in two of eight donors. Cumulative frequency of public TCR beta family members discriminated carriers of CMV infection plus the relevant HLA type in this cohort and an independent approximately 400-donor cohort.

Sequencing instrument: Illumina HiSeq 1500. The public reads were quality trimmed at Q25 with fastp and then assembled into clones with MiXCR by TCRdb, keeping productive beta chains. When rows share a CDR3 protein, they turn into one entry using the most common DNA and genes. The sample table shows approximately 140,000 distinct CDR3 sequences, and 20% to 30% are seen once. Roughly 35% of the sample lies in the top ten. This clonotype was observed a few times. No antigen is known for it. The record has no base qualities; no much larger clone is one base away. The cysteine opens and the phenylalanine closes a CDR3 of 14 amino acids. Only CDR3 DNA remains: 42 bases, in frame from the first base. V loses 1 base, J loses 5 bases, and the germline ends lie 12 bases apart. From a lookup of the germline V gene, CDR1 and CDR2 are MNHEY and SVGEGT.

The chain links TRBV6-2 or TRBV6-3 with TRBJ2-7, with an unclear D gene assignment. This clonotype originated in a human donor in good health (CMV status not recorded). Some clones in this sample may be carry-over from other donors' samples. Sequencing was performed on PBMCs, sequenced either directly or after in vitro stimulation (not recorded which). The CDR3 region reads CASSYLDPPHEQYF. In nucleotide form, the sequence is TGTGCCAGCAGTTACTTGGACCCTCCACACGAGCAGTACTTC.